The clone carrying this T cell receptor (beta chain) was picked up a small number of times. Its cognate antigen is unknown. The sample is drawn from a study of PD-1 blockade in mismatch repair-deficient tumors. Study details: Patients had around 11 mismatch repair-deficient cancer types and were previously treated and progressing. Findings and caveats of the study: Tumor-resident clones, often undetectable pretreatment in blood, expanded then contracted after pembrolizumab.

Clones were sequenced by immunoSEQ multiplex PCR, and TCRdb holds only the in-frame ones, with some missing. The sample lists about 130,000 clones; 85% to 90% were seen once. The CDR3 has 14 amino acids. J was trimmed by 3 bases and V by 9 bases; bases with no gene match: 11. From germline, CDR1 is MDHEN and CDR2 SYDVKM. All patients were mismatch repair deficient, assessed by either PCR or immunohistochemistry. TCR sequencing covered a few patients who responded to pembrolizumab. The receptor comes from an adult with mismatch repair-deficient cancer. Sample: peripheral blood, taken 70 to 73 weeks after starting pembrolizumab. The gene calls are TRBV28 and TRBJ2-7; 7 nucleotides agree with TRBD1. CDR3 nucleotides: TGTGCCAGTATTACAGGGGACGGCCTCTACGAGCAGTACTTC. It specifies CASITGDGLYEQYF.